The 25 T cell receptor beta chains below all came from one sample that was sequenced in a study of blood T cells in healthy people across ages. With a J-beta primer mix and a sample-barcoded 5' primer, a second PCR ran roughly 6 to 11 cycles. TCRdb called the 5' RACE reads again in MiXCR, with one record for every CDR3 protein. The table includes some 780,000 distinct CDR3 sequences, 56% detected once. The material sequenced was blood. The source of these receptors is a man in his forties in good health.

V is TRBV6-5 and J is TRBJ1-4; no clear D. Germline-derived CDR1 and CDR2 are MNHEY and SVGAGI. Deletions cut 4 bases from V and 0 bases from J, with 12 bases between. The CDR3 is 16 residues long. The CDR3 nucleotides read TGTGCCAGCAGTTCGGACTGGACCGCAACTAATGAAAAACTGTTTTTT. Translating it yields CASSSDWTATNEKLFF.

The J gene is TRBJ2-4, the V gene TRBV3-1; maybe TRBD2 (5 bases). Deletions cut 0 bases from V and 7 bases from J, with 7 bases between. The germline V gene encodes CDR1 LGHDT and CDR2 YNNKEL (reference sequence). CDR3 size: 13 residues. The DNA for the CDR3 is TGTGCCAGCAGCCAAGACGCTAGCAACATTCAGTACTTC. This gives the protein CASSQDASNIQYF.

The CDR3 protein is CASSEEFWPTYAQSNLYGYTF. In DNA, the CDR3 is TGTGCCAGCAGTGAAGAATTTTGGCCGACCTACGCCCAATCGAACCTCTATGGCTACACCTTC. The chain couples TRBV6-1 to TRBJ1-2; D gene unclear. Germline CDR1 reads MNHNS; CDR2 reads SASEGT. The CDR3 runs 21 residues. Trimming cost V 1 base and J 4 bases, with 31 bases left between them.

A single count supports this clonotype. The chain employs TRBV7-3 and TRBJ2-2; no reliable D call. Germline-derived CDR1 and CDR2 are SGHTA and FQGTGA. Trimming took 2 bases from V and 7 from J, leaving 5 bases between them. The CDR3 runs 12 residues. CDR3 loop: CASSLLGGELFF. CDR3 in DNA: TGTGCCAGCAGCTTATTGGGCGGGGAGCTGTTTTTT.

V usage is TRBV11-2 and J usage is TRBJ2-2, with unresolved D. V was pared by 2 bases and J by 6 bases, with 16 bases between. CDR1 is SGHAT and CDR2 is FQNNGV in the germline V gene. The CDR3 extends over 16 amino acids. CDR3 region: CASSLRTTPLSGELFF. The CDR3 coding sequence is TGTGCCAGCAGCTTACGGACGACGCCTCTCTCCGGGGAGCTGTTTTTT.

Only a few counts were recorded for this clonotype. The genes are TRBV24-1 and TRBJ2-4, with a possible D match to TRBD1 (5 bases). The V end was cut by 2 bases, the J end by 1 base, with 11 bases between. Per germline, CDR1 KGHDR and CDR2 SFDVKD. The CDR3 loop spans 16 amino acids. CDR3: CATSDSRARAKNIQYF. Written as DNA, the CDR3 is TGTGCCACCAGTGATTCCAGGGCGCGGGCCAAAAACATTCAGTACTTC.

This clonotype has more than one count but fewer than ten. V and J are TRBV24-1 and TRBJ1-2; perhaps TRBD1 as D (5 bases). The germline gives CDR1 KGHDR, CDR2 SFDVKD. V lost 4 bases and J 5 bases, leaving 13 bases between the germline ends. The CDR3 consists of 14 residues. In DNA form, the CDR3 reads TGTGCCACCAGTGACAGACAGTCTAGTTATGGCTACACCTTC. Encoded protein: CATSDRQSSYGYTF.

The chain couples TRBV10-2 to TRBJ2-5, with no clear D. The germline V gene has CDR1 WSHSY and CDR2 SAAADI. With 3 bases removed from V and 1 base from J, the gap between germline ends came to 9 bases. The CDR3 contains 14 residues. This CDR3 reads CASSDPAAQETQYF. As DNA, the CDR3 is TGCGCCAGCAGTGATCCGGCAGCCCAAGAGACCCAGTACTTC.

A few counts support this clonotype. V usage is TRBV25-1 and J usage is TRBJ1-1; D call uncertain. The germline V gene encodes CDR1 MGHDK and CDR2 SYGVNS. There are 13 residues in the CDR3. The V end was cut by 2 bases, the J end by 4 bases, with 8 bases between. The CDR3 bases are TGTGCCAGCAGTGAACCCGGGTTCACTGAAGCTTTCTTT. Translating it yields CASSEPGFTEAFF.

This clonotype turned up a few times. The genes are TRBV29-1 and TRBJ1-2; TRBD1 might be the D (5 bases). V dropped 6 bases and J dropped 6 bases, with 11 bases sitting between them. The CDR3 loop spans 11 amino acids. Germline V CDR1 and CDR2: SQVTM, ANQGSEA. The CDR3 sequence is CSVGGGNGYTF. The CDR3 DNA sequence: TGCAGCGTCGGGGGGGGAAATGGCTACACCTTC.

The chain links TRBV5-5 to TRBJ2-3, with TRBD2 matching 8 bases. Trimming took 1 base from V and 0 from J; bases not matched to a gene: 10. Per germline, CDR1 SGHKS and CDR2 YYEKEE (reference sequence). The CDR3 has 18 residues. The CDR3 sequence: CASSLLRGVGLSTDTQYF. The DNA for the CDR3 is TGTGCCAGCAGCTTGTTGCGGGGGGTGGGACTTAGCACAGATACGCAGTATTTT. The full variable domain, its missing parts supplied by reference TRBV5-5 and TRBJ2-3, is DAGVTQSPTHLIKTRGQQVTLRCSPISGHKSVSWYQQVLGQGPQFIFQYYEKEERGRGNFPDRFSARQFPNYSSELNVNALLLGDSALYLCASSLLRGVGLSTDTQYFGPGTRLTVL.

V usage is TRBV6-2 or TRBV6-3 and J usage is TRBJ2-7; 7 bases align to TRBD1. V dropped 9 bases and J dropped 4; count of bases not matched to a gene: 6. Germline CDR1 reads MNHEY; CDR2 reads SVGEGT. CDR3 length: 12 residues. CDR3 sequence: CASLTGDYEQYF. CDR3 DNA sequence: TGTGCCAGTCTTACAGGGGATTACGAGCAGTACTTC.

The rearrangement uses TRBV4-3 and TRBJ2-3; 14 nucleotides agree with TRBD2. Germline values: CDR1 LGHNA, CDR2 YSLEER. This CDR3 is 17 amino acids long. The V and J ends lost 1 base and 5 bases, in that order; junction bases with no gene match: 5. CDR3 region: CASSQAGTSGSVDTQYF. The CDR3, as DNA: TGCGCCAGCAGCCAAGCCGGGACTAGCGGGAGCGTAGATACGCAGTATTTT.

This clonotype was seen many times. This chain joins TRBV28 and TRBJ2-1; D is uncertain. The CDR3 is 11 amino acids. The V and J ends lost 6 bases and 2 bases respectively, with 2 bases between them. The germline gives CDR1 MDHEN, CDR2 SYDVKM. For the CDR3, the DNA is TGTGCCAGCAGCACCTACAATGAGCAGTTCTTC. Translated: CASSTYNEQFF. The whole variable domain, remainder taken from reference TRBV28 and TRBJ2-1, is DVKVTQSSRYLVKRTGEKVFLECVQDMDHENMFWYRQDPGLGLRLIYFSYDVKMKEKGDIPEGYSVSREKKERFSLILESASTNQTSMYLCASSTYNEQFFGPGTRLTVL.

The rearrangement links TRBV4-1 to TRBJ1-1; D is undetermined. The CDR3 is made up of 14 amino acids. V was shortened by 0 bases and J by 1 base, with 6 bases between the two germline ends. The germline V gene encodes CDR1 MGHRA and CDR2 YSYEKL. The CDR3 DNA is TGCGCCAGCAGCCAAGATAGGGAGAACACTGAAGCTTTCTTT. Translation: CASSQDRENTEAFF.

This chain connects TRBV7-2 to TRBJ2-3; D remains ambiguous. This CDR3 is built from 13 residues. Germline V gene lookup returns CDR1 SGHTA and CDR2 FQGNSA. V lost 3 bases and J 3 bases, leaving 7 bases between the germline ends. CDR3 nucleotides: TGTGCCAGCAGCTTTTTTGAGACAGATACGCAGTATTTT. It yields the protein CASSFFETDTQYF. Supplemented by reference TRBV7-2 and TRBJ2-3, the full variable domain reads GAGVSQSPSNKVTEKGKDVELRCDPISGHTALYWYRQSLGQGLEFLIYFQGNSAPDKSGLPSDRFSAERTGGSVSTLTIQRTQQEDSAVYLCASSFFETDTQYFGPGTRLTVL.

The chain uses TRBV11-2 and TRBJ2-1, with TRBD2 identical over 8 bases. The V and J ends lost 3 bases and 2 bases, in that order; junction bases with no gene match: 6. Germline CDR1 SGHAT, CDR2 FQNNGV. This CDR3 contains 16 residues. The CDR3 DNA reads TGTGCCAGCAGCTTTACGGGAGGGCCCCCCTACAATGAGCAGTTCTTC. Translation: CASSFTGGPPYNEQFF.

Concerning this clonotype: A read error may be the cause here, since a much bigger clone is one base away. The CDR3: CASSLDETNTDTQYF. CDR3 nucleotides: TGCGCCAGCAGCTTGGATGAGACCAACACAGATACGCAGTATTTT. The chain combines TRBV5-1 with TRBJ2-3; D is ambiguous. CDR1 is SGHRS, CDR2 YFSETQ, per germline. There are 15 residues in the CDR3. Trimming cost V 0 bases and J 2 bases, with 10 bases left between them. The complete variable domain, with remaining parts taken from reference TRBV5-1 and TRBJ2-3, reads KAGVTQTPRYLIKTRGQQVTLSCSPISGHRSVSWYQQTPGQGLQFLFEYFSETQRNKGNFPGRFSGRQFSNSRSEMNVSTLELGDSALYLCASSLDETNTDTQYFGPGTRLTVL.

The chain uses TRBV15 and TRBJ2-3, with D tentatively TRBD1 (5 bases). The germline CDR1 and CDR2 sequences are LNHNV and YYDKDF (reference sequence). The CDR3 spans 15 residues. Deletions cut 1 base from V and 6 bases from J, with 14 bases between. The CDR3 loop is CATSRVAGRTDTQYF. The CDR3 nucleotides are TGTGCCACCAGCAGAGTCGCAGGGCGAACCGATACGCAGTATTTT.

V is TRBV15 and J is TRBJ1-4; the D is unclear. From germline, CDR1 is LNHNV and CDR2 YYDKDF (reference sequence). The CDR3 covers 15 residues. With 0 bases removed from V and 2 bases from J, the gap between germline ends came to 7 bases. The CDR3 region has the DNA TGTGCCACCAGCAGAGATCGGGGTACTAATGAAAAACTGTTTTTT. This translates into CATSRDRGTNEKLFF.

This sequence joins TRBV20-1 and TRBJ2-5; D is unclear. Per germline, CDR1 DFQATT and CDR2 SNEGSKA (reference sequence). Trimming removed 3 bases at V and 6 bases at J, with 11 bases between. The CDR3 spans 12 residues. The CDR3 protein is CSASEVGKTQYF. The CDR3 DNA reads TGCAGTGCTAGTGAAGTAGGCAAGACCCAGTACTTC.

This chain joins TRBV4-1 and TRBJ2-5, with 7 nucleotides matching TRBD2. CDR1 is MGHRA, CDR2 YSYEKL, per germline. The CDR3 is 15 amino acids. Germline trimming cut 1 base from V and 4 bases from J; bases unmatched to any gene: 6. CDR3 loop: CASSQGVGGGETQYF. DNA for the CDR3: TGCGCCAGCAGCCAAGGGGTAGGCGGGGGAGAGACCCAGTACTTC.

The chain carries TRBV2 and TRBJ2-1; 8 bases are a match to TRBD2. CDR3 size: 15 residues. J was trimmed by 7 bases and V by 5 bases; bases with no gene match: 10. Germline V CDR1 and CDR2: SNHLY, FYNNEI. The CDR3 loop is CASSSTKRESNEQFF. In DNA, the CDR3 is TGTGCCAGCAGTTCCACTAAGCGGGAGAGTAATGAGCAGTTCTTC. The whole variable domain, filled in from reference TRBV2 and TRBJ2-1, reads EPEVTQTPSHQVTQMGQEVILRCVPISNHLYFYWYRQILGQKVEFLVSFYNNEISEKSEIFDDQFSVERPDGSNFTLKIRSTKLEDSAMYFCASSSTKRESNEQFFGPGTRLTVL.

The chain joins TRBV7-9 to TRBJ1-2; TRBD1 aligns across 9 bases. The CDR3 is 16 amino acids. CDR1 SEHNR and CDR2 FQNEAQ come from the germline V gene (reference sequence). V shed 2 bases and J 6 bases; nucleotides not matched to a gene: 10. CDR3 nucleotide sequence: TGTGCCAGCAGCTTACCGACCGGGACAGGGAGCGATGGCTACACCTTC. Amino acids: CASSLPTGTGSDGYTF.

A remark on this clonotype: At one boundary the junction diverges from the germline segment, which might be a read error. The chain uses TRBV6-5 and TRBJ2-3, with TRBD2 matching over 7 bases. The CDR3 totals 15 residues. Germline V lookup: CDR1 MNHEY, CDR2 SVGAGI. The CDR3 loop is CASTYLGTNTDTQYF. The CDR3 DNA is TGTGCCAGCACTTACTTAGGGACTAACACAGATACGCAGTATTTT.